This is a list of T cell receptor beta chains from one sample in a study of blood T cell repertoires in COVID-19. Sequenced by immunoSEQ multiplex PCR; TCRdb stores in-frame clones only, minus some. The table shows 260,000 or so clones, with about 85% occurring only once. The sample taken for sequencing was PBMCs or T cells enriched from blood (not recorded which). Receptors were obtained from a woman aged 45 to 65 who had recovered from COVID-19. Both conserved end residues are part of each CDR3. The order of the fields is clone size, J gene, D gene, V gene, CDR3 DNA, CDR3 protein. The D gene is left open where the match is weak. Only some rows state a clone size, as once, few, many or a class for expanded clones.

-,TRBJ1-5,-,TRBV6-2/TRBV6-3,TGTGCCAGCAGTTACTTCGGGGGGAAACAGCCCCAGCATTTT,CASSYFGGKQPQHF
-,TRBJ2-7,TRBD1,TRBV27,TGTGCCAGCAGTTTAGCTCAGGGGGTTGGCTACGAGCAGTACTTC,CASSLAQGVGYEQYF
-,TRBJ2-3,TRBD2,TRBV5-1,TGCGCCAGCAGCTTGCAGCGGGGGTACCTCGCAGATACGCAGTATTTT,CASSLQRGYLADTQYF
-,TRBJ2-1,TRBD2,TRBV6-5,TGTGCCAGCTTACTAGCGGGGATTTACAATGAGCAGTTCTTC,CASLLAGIYNEQFF
-,TRBJ1-1,-,TRBV30,TGTGCCTGGGGGGCGGGGGTGAAGACTGAAGCTTTCTTT,CAWGAGVKTEAFF
-,TRBJ1-1,TRBD1,TRBV6-5,TGTGCCAGCAGCAGGGGGCGGGTCACTGAAGCTTTCTTT,CASSRGRVTEAFF
-,TRBJ2-1,TRBD1,TRBV19,TGTGCCAGCCACACCACAGGGGTCAATGAGCAGTTCTTC,CASHTTGVNEQFF
-,TRBJ1-1,-,TRBV10-3,TGTGCCATCAGGGCCACAGTTTCCAACACTGAAGCTTTCTTT,CAIRATVSNTEAFF
-,TRBJ1-5,-,TRBV20-1,TGCAGTGCGAGCGGGGGGCAGCCCCAGCATTTT,CSASGGQPQHF
-,TRBJ1-5,-,TRBV29-1,TGCAGCGTTGGGTATGGGGGGACCCAGCATTTT,CSVGYGGTQHF
-,TRBJ2-7,-,TRBV7-2,TGTGCCAGCAGCTTAGCTAGCGGAAGATACGAGCAGTACTTC,CASSLASGRYEQYF
-,TRBJ1-2,TRBD1,TRBV11-2,TGTGCCAGCAGCTTAGCAGGGGGCGACTATGGCTACACCTTC,CASSLAGGDYGYTF
-,TRBJ1-2,TRBD1,TRBV4-1,TGCGCCAGCAACCCGACAGGGGCTTATGGCTACACCTTC,CASNPTGAYGYTF
-,TRBJ2-1,TRBD2,TRBV11-2,TGTGCCAGCAGCTTAGATTATGGGCCTAGCGGATCCTACAATGAGCAGTTCTTC,CASSLDYGPSGSYNEQFF
-,TRBJ1-2,-,TRBV4-2,TGTGCCAGCAGCCCGTTGGAACAGGAGATCTATGGCTACACCTTC,CASSPLEQEIYGYTF
-,TRBJ1-1,-,TRBV25-1,TGTGCCAGCATCGCTGGCGGTGAAGCTTTCTTT,CASIAGGEAFF
-,TRBJ1-4,TRBD1,TRBV30,TGTGCCTGGAGCCGAATTGGGACAGCCAATGAAAAACTGTTTTTT,CAWSRIGTANEKLFF
-,TRBJ1-1,-,TRBV4-1,TGCGCCAGCAGCCAAGGACCGGGAAGTGGTGGAGCTGAAGCTTTCTTT,CASSQGPGSGGAEAFF
-,TRBJ2-3,TRBD2,TRBV7-2,TGTGCCAGCAGCTTCTGGACTAGCGGGGTATCAGATACGCAGTATTTT,CASSFWTSGVSDTQYF
-,TRBJ1-2,-,TRBV7-8,TGTGCCAGCAGCTTACCAGGGCGGGGCTACACCTTC,CASSLPGRGYTF
-,TRBJ2-1,TRBD2,TRBV5-6,TGTGCCAGCAGCTTGGGTAGCGGGTACAATGAGCAGTTCTTC,CASSLGSGYNEQFF
once,TRBJ1-2,-,TRBV7-8,TGTGCCAGCAGTCCAGGGTGGGCAAATGGCTACACCTTC,CASSPGWANGYTF
once,TRBJ2-3,TRBD1,TRBV7-3,TGTGCCAGCAGCTTAACCGGACAGGGCACAGATACGCAGTATTTT,CASSLTGQGTDTQYF
-,TRBJ1-5,-,TRBV12-3/TRBV12-4,TGTGCCAGCAGCCAAAATCAGCCCCAGCATTTT,CASSQNQPQHF
-,TRBJ2-5,-,TRBV5-1,TGCGCCAGCAGCTTGGGGGGCGGCTACCAAGAGACCCAGTACTTC,CASSLGGGYQETQYF
-,TRBJ1-2,-,TRBV7-4,TGTGCCAGCAGCGGAAGCGGGGCGGGGAACTATGGCTACACCTTC,CASSGSGAGNYGYTF
-,TRBJ1-2,-,TRBV14,TGTGCCAGCAGCCGATCTGGGGGCCCGGGCTATGGCTACACCTTC,CASSRSGGPGYGYTF
-,TRBJ2-5,TRBD2,TRBV9,TGTGCCAGCAGCGTAGTGGCGGGAGGGCCCCAAGAGACCCAGTACTTC,CASSVVAGGPQETQYF
few,TRBJ1-4,-,TRBV5-1,TGCGCCAGCAGTTTAAAAATTAAAACTAATGAAAAACTGTTTTTT,CASSLKIKTNEKLFF
-,TRBJ2-1,TRBD2,TRBV6-1,TGTGCCAGCAGTGAGGGCGGGGGGTACAATGAGCAGTTCTTC,CASSEGGGYNEQFF
-,TRBJ2-1,TRBD2,TRBV7-2,TGTGCCAGCAGCCCGGGACTAGGGAACAATGAGCAGTTCTTC,CASSPGLGNNEQFF
few,TRBJ1-3,-,TRBV19,TGTGCCAGTAGTCTCGCCTCACAGGGACATGGAAACACCATATATTTT,CASSLASQGHGNTIYF
-,TRBJ1-4,-,TRBV5-1,TGCGCCAGCAGCTACGCCGGGACATTGGAAGAAAAACTGTTTTTT,CASSYAGTLEEKLFF
-,TRBJ1-1,-,TRBV18,TGTGCCAGCTCCCCAGGAGGGCACACTGAAGCTTTCTTT,CASSPGGHTEAFF
-,TRBJ1-5,-,TRBV6-5,TGTGCCAGCAGTTACTCGCAACAGGGCACTCAGCCCCAGCATTTT,CASSYSQQGTQPQHF
few,TRBJ1-2,-,TRBV27,TGTGCCAGCAAACCCCTCGGACACAAAGCCAACTATGGCTACACCTTC,CASKPLGHKANYGYTF
-,TRBJ2-7,TRBD1,TRBV19,TGTGCCAGTAGGTTACAGGGGAAAGCAGCCTACGAGCAGTACTTC,CASRLQGKAAYEQYF
-,TRBJ2-2,TRBD1,TRBV7-2,TGTGCCAGCAGCTTAGGAGGGGGCTATAACACCGGGGAGCTGTTTTTT,CASSLGGGYNTGELFF
-,TRBJ2-1,TRBD1,TRBV19,TGTGCCAGTACCGATCCGGGACAGGGAAAGAATGAGCAGTTCTTC,CASTDPGQGKNEQFF
-,TRBJ2-5,-,TRBV10-3,TGTGCCATCAGTGAGATTTTTAGTGGGCAGAAAGAAGAGACCCAGTACTTC,CAISEIFSGQKEETQYF
-,TRBJ1-5,-,TRBV28,TGTGCCAGCGGAGCAGGGGATGGCAATCAGCCCCAGCATTTT,CASGAGDGNQPQHF
once,TRBJ1-5,-,TRBV10-2,TGCGCCAGCAGTGAGCCCGGGGTTTACAATCAGCCCCAGCATTTT,CASSEPGVYNQPQHF
-,TRBJ2-3,TRBD2,TRBV7-3,TGTGCCAGCAGCTGGAGCGGGGTGAGCACAGATACGCAGTATTTT,CASSWSGVSTDTQYF
-,TRBJ2-2,TRBD1,TRBV6-5,TGTGCCAGCAGTCCGGACAGGGGTGGCACCGGGGAGCTGTTTTTT,CASSPDRGGTGELFF
-,TRBJ1-6,-,TRBV9,TGTGCCAGCAGCGTAGATCTCAATTCACCCCTCCACTTT,CASSVDLNSPLHF
-,TRBJ1-2,-,TRBV7-3,TGTGCCAGCAGCTTAGACAGCTCAGAGTATGGCTACACCTTC,CASSLDSSEYGYTF
-,TRBJ2-1,TRBD2,TRBV19,TGTGCCAGTAGTAGGACGAGGGTTGGGACTAGCTTGTCCGAGCAGTTCTTC,CASSRTRVGTSLSEQFF
-,TRBJ2-7,TRBD2,TRBV4-1,TGCGCCAGCAGCCGACAGACTAGCGGTTACGAGCAGTACTTC,CASSRQTSGYEQYF
-,TRBJ1-2,TRBD1,TRBV30,TGTGCCTGGAGCTGGACAGGGGGTAACTATGGCTACACCTTC,CAWSWTGGNYGYTF
-,TRBJ2-3,TRBD2,TRBV6-5,TGTGCCAGCAGATCCGCGGGGGGCCGCACAGATACGCAGTATTTT,CASRSAGGRTDTQYF
-,TRBJ2-5,-,TRBV6-5,TGTGCCAGCAGTTACTCCGGGGGCCAAGAGACCCAGTACTTC,CASSYSGGQETQYF
once,TRBJ1-2,TRBD1,TRBV12-3/TRBV12-4,TGTGCCAGCAGGGGGGGACAGAACTATGGCTACACCTTC,CASRGGQNYGYTF
-,TRBJ1-5,-,TRBV30,TGTGCCTGGAGTCGTTACCGAGACAGGCACTTGGCGAGCAATCAGCCCCAGCATTTT,CAWSRYRDRHLASNQPQHF
-,TRBJ1-2,-,TRBV5-4,TGTGCCAGCAGCTTGGTCACAGCTACTAACTATGGCTACACCTTC,CASSLVTATNYGYTF